Shown below are 20 T cell receptor beta chains from a single sample sequenced in a study of blood T cell repertoires in COVID-19. The method was immunoSEQ multiplex PCR; TCRdb's version includes in-frame clones alone and lacks a portion of them. The sample records under 400,000 clones, approximately 91% being singletons. The sequencing sample was made of PBMCs or T cells enriched from blood (not recorded which). These receptors were obtained from a woman aged 30 to 39 who had been exposed to COVID-19.

This CDR3 reads CATSDSGLDTEAFF. The DNA of the CDR3 is TGTGCCACCAGTGATTCAGGACTAGACACTGAAGCTTTCTTT. The chain links TRBV24-1 to TRBJ1-1, with D unclear. Germline CDR1 KGHDR, CDR2 SFDVKD. The V end lost 2 bases, the J end lost 3 bases, and 9 bases lay between the germline ends. The CDR3 runs 14 residues.

The chain is built from TRBV23-1 and TRBJ1-6; 10 positions match TRBD1. TRBV23-1 is identified as an open reading frame with a role that is uncertain. With V trimmed by 3 bases and J by 10 bases, 3 bases remained unmatched. CDR3 length: 14 amino acids. The CDR3 DNA follows: TGCGCCAGCAGTCAGGGGACAGGGGAATCACCCCTCCACTTT. As protein: CASSQGTGESPLHF.

The genes are TRBV3-1 (or the pseudogene TRBV3-2) and TRBJ2-6; D gene uncertain. Germline CDR1 reads LGHDT; CDR2 reads YNNKEL (reference sequence). V gave up 2 bases and J gave up 3 bases, with 8 bases separating them. CDR3 length: 15 amino acids. The CDR3: CASSQLTGGANVLTF. CDR3 bases: TGTGCCAGCAGCCAATTAACCGGTGGGGCCAACGTCCTGACTTTC.

The chain links TRBV28 to TRBJ2-3; no clear D gene. The CDR3 is 15 amino acids. V lost 4 bases, J lost 1 base, and 12 bases lay in between. In germline, CDR1 is MDHEN, CDR2 SYDVKM. CDR3 residues: CASSSPPLGTDTQYF. Written as DNA, the CDR3 is TGTGCCAGCAGTTCCCCCCCCCTCGGCACAGATACGCAGTATTTT.

The chain employs TRBV5-1 and TRBJ1-6, with D possibly TRBD1 on 6 matching bases. The CDR3 runs 14 residues. In germline, CDR1 is SGHRS, CDR2 YFSETQ. The V and J ends lost 1 base and 7 bases respectively, with 9 bases between them. CDR3 bases: TGCGCCAGCAGCTTGACAGGGCCAAATTCACCCCTCCACTTT. Translating gives CASSLTGPNSPLHF.

The chain carries TRBV27 and TRBJ1-4; no reliable D call. This CDR3 comprises 15 residues. From germline, CDR1 is MNHEY and CDR2 SMNVEV (reference sequence). Trimming stripped 0 bases from V and 3 bases from J, with 8 bases between. The CDR3 DNA sequence: TGTGCCAGCAGTTTATCGTCCGGTCCTAATGAAAAACTGTTTTTT. Its protein product is CASSLSSGPNEKLFF. Using reference TRBV27 and TRBJ1-4 for the parts outside the CDR3, the full variable domain is EAQVTQNPRYLITVTGKKLTVTCSQNMNHEYMSWYRQDPGLGLRQIYYSMNVEVTDKGDVPEGYKVSRKEKRNFPLILESPSPNQTSLYFCASSLSSGPNEKLFFGSGTQLSVL.

This clone was seen only once. The rearrangement links TRBV5-1 to TRBJ1-6; a possible D gene is TRBD1 (6 bases). Germline CDR1 is SGHRS and CDR2 is YFSETQ. The length of the CDR3 is 14 residues. The V and J ends lost 4 bases and 10 bases respectively, with 15 bases between them. This CDR3 reads CASSPGQTSSPLHF. For the CDR3, the DNA is TGCGCCAGCAGCCCCGGACAGACTTCATCACCCCTCCACTTT.

The rearrangement joins TRBV28 to TRBJ1-5; 7 bases fit TRBD1. The V gene end was trimmed by 6 bases and the J gene end by 4 bases; junction bases not matched to a gene: 6. The CDR3 loop spans 14 amino acids. Germline CDR1 is MDHEN and CDR2 is SYDVKM. The chain's CDR3 is CASSSGQRNQPQHF. The CDR3 bases are TGTGCCAGCAGCTCGGGACAGCGGAATCAGCCCCAGCATTTT.

The rearrangement uses TRBV5-6 and TRBJ2-5, with D uncertain. Trimming cost V 0 bases and J 2 bases, with 5 bases left between them. Germline V gene sequence: CDR1 SGHDT, CDR2 YYEEEE. The CDR3 totals 13 residues. The CDR3 region is CASSLGQQETQYF. In nucleotides, the CDR3 is TGTGCCAGCAGCTTGGGGCAGCAAGAGACCCAGTACTTC. The complete variable domain, with remaining parts taken from reference TRBV5-6 and TRBJ2-5, reads DAGVTQSPTHLIKTRGQQVTLRCSPKSGHDTVSWYQQALGQGPQFIFQYYEEEERQRGNFPDRFSGHQFPNYSSELNVNALLLGDSALYLCASSLGQQETQYFGPGTRLLVL.

This rearrangement joins TRBV11-3 to TRBJ2-3; 7 bases match TRBD2. The CDR3 spans 16 residues. With 4 bases clipped from V and 0 bases from J, the junction kept 7 bases outside the gene matches. The germline CDR1 and CDR2 sequences are SGHNT and YENEEA. Here the CDR3 DNA reads TGTGCCAGCAGCTCCGACGGCGGGAGAAGCACAGATACGCAGTATTTT. Protein sequence: CASSSDGGRSTDTQYF. Based on the CDR3 plus reference TRBV11-3 and TRBJ2-3, the full variable domain is EAGVVQSPRYKIIEKKQPVAFWCNPISGHNTLYWYLQNLGQGPELLIRYENEEAVDDSQLPKDRFSAERLKGVDSTLKIQPAELGDSAVYLCASSSDGGRSTDTQYFGPGTRLTVL.

This sequence joins TRBV5-6 and TRBJ2-3, with 13 bases fitting TRBD2. Germline trimming cut 5 bases from V and 1 base from J; bases unmatched to any gene: 4. Germline V gives CDR1 SGHDT, CDR2 YYEEEE. The CDR3 totals 16 residues. For the CDR3, the DNA is TGTGCCAGCAGAAAAGGACTAGCGGGAGGCACAGATACGCAGTATTTT. This translates into CASRKGLAGGTDTQYF.

V is TRBV28 and J is TRBJ1-1; 7 positions agree with TRBD1. Germline V gives CDR1 MDHEN, CDR2 SYDVKM. V dropped 5 bases and J dropped 0; count of bases not matched to a gene: 6. This CDR3 is built from 15 residues. The CDR3 region has the DNA TGTGCCAGCAGTCTGACAGGGCCTATGAACACTGAAGCTTTCTTT. The encoded protein is CASSLTGPMNTEAFF.

Here the CDR3 DNA reads TGCGCCAGCAGCTTGGCCCCGGGACAAGCCTACGAGCAGTACTTC. Translating it yields CASSLAPGQAYEQYF. The chain recombines TRBV5-1 with TRBJ2-7; TRBD1 might be the D (6 bases). With 0 bases removed from V and 2 bases from J, the gap between germline ends came to 12 bases. Germline CDR1 is SGHRS and CDR2 is YFSETQ. The CDR3 is made up of 15 amino acids.

The V gene is TRBV5-6, the J gene TRBJ2-4; D ambiguous. Trimming removed 5 bases at V and 5 bases at J, with 5 bases between. The germline CDR1 and CDR2 sequences are SGHDT and YYEEEE. This CDR3 is 11 amino acids long. CDR3 sequence reads: CASSLENIQYF. CDR3 in DNA: TGTGCCAGCAGTCTCGAAAACATTCAGTACTTC. The full variable domain, completed using reference TRBV5-6 and TRBJ2-4, is DAGVTQSPTHLIKTRGQQVTLRCSPKSGHDTVSWYQQALGQGPQFIFQYYEEEERQRGNFPDRFSGHQFPNYSSELNVNALLLGDSALYLCASSLENIQYFGAGTRLSVL.

The CDR3 is CASSVGVSGSYEQYF. CDR3 DNA sequence: TGCGCCAGCAGTGTTGGGGTTAGCGGGAGCTACGAGCAGTACTTC. V usage is TRBV10-1 and J usage is TRBJ2-7, with 9 nucleotides matching TRBD2. Germline V gene lookup returns CDR1 WNHNN and CDR2 SYGVQD (reference sequence). The ends lost 4 bases at V and 3 bases at J; junction bases unmatched: 7. The CDR3 contains 15 residues.

The chain links TRBV14 to TRBJ2-7; 11 positions agree with TRBD2. This CDR3 contains 18 residues. The J segment lost 0 bases and the V segment lost 3 bases, leaving 10 bases of the junction unmatched. Looked up from germline, CDR1 is SGHDN and CDR2 is FVKESK. The CDR3 loop reads CASSQTGLAEFSSYEQYF. CDR3 in DNA: TGTGCCAGCAGCCAGACGGGACTAGCGGAGTTTAGCTCCTACGAGCAGTACTTC.

The sample holds one count of this clone. The chain employs TRBV5-6 and TRBJ1-1; a weak D match, TRBD1 (5 bases). Trimming pared 0 bases from V and 4 bases from J, leaving 16 bases between. The length of the CDR3 is 16 residues. CDR1 is SGHDT and CDR2 is YYEEEE in the germline V gene. DNA of the CDR3: TGTGCCAGCAGCTTGGGTGGTCTAGGGGCAGGCACTGAAGCTTTCTTT. Protein: CASSLGGLGAGTEAFF.

The chain employs TRBV19 and TRBJ2-1, with a tentative D call TRBD2 (6 bases). V shed 2 bases and J shed 2 bases, with 19 bases lying between them. Germline lookup yields CDR1 LNHDA and CDR2 SQIVND (reference sequence). The CDR3 totals 18 residues. As DNA, the CDR3 is TGTGCCAGTAGTATATTGAGACCGGGGCGGGAAACCTACAATGAGCAGTTCTTC. Translating gives CASSILRPGRETYNEQFF.

As regards this clone: At the DNA level, this CDR3 is encoded by other sequences in the same sample as well. The V and J genes are TRBV12-3 or TRBV12-4 and TRBJ2-1; 7 bases agree with TRBD2. CDR3 length: 12 residues. V was pared by 3 bases and J by 8 bases, with 1 base of the junction left unmatched. The CDR3 sequence is CASSLAGDEQFF. CDR3 nucleotide sequence: TGTGCCAGCAGTTTGGCGGGAGATGAGCAGTTCTTC.

The V gene is TRBV27, the J gene TRBJ2-7; 9 bases line up with TRBD2. The CDR3 is made up of 16 amino acids. The junction had 15 bases not matched to a gene; V was cut back by 6 bases and J by 6 bases. The germline gives CDR1 MNHEY, CDR2 SMNVEV (reference sequence). CDR3 amino acids: CASSSSSGRLKGEQYF. DNA for the CDR3: TGTGCCAGCAGCTCCTCAAGCGGGAGGCTTAAGGGCGAGCAGTACTTC.